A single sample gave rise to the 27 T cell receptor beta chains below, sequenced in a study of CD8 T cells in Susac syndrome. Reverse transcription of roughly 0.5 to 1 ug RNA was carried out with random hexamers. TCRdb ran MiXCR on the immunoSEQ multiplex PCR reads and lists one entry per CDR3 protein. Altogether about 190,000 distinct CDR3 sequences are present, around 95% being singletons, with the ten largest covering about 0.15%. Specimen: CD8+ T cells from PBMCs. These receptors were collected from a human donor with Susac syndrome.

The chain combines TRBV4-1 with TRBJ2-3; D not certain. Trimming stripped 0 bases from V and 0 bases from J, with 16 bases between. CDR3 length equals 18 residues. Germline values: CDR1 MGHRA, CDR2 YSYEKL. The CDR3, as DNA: TGCGCCAGCAGCCAAGAGGAGTTGAGCAGATCTAGCACAGATACGCAGTATTTT. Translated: CASSQEELSRSSTDTQYF.

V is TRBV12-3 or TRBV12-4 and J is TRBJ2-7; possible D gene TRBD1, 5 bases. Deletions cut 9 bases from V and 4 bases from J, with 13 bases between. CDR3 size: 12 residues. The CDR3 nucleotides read TGTGCCAGTAGCCAGGGTAATTACGAGCAGTACTTC. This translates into CASSQGNYEQYF.

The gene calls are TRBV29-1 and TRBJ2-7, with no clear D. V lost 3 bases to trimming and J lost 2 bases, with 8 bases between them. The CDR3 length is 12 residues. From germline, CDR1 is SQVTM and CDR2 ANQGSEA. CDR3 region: CSVDTETYEQYF. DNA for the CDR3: TGCAGCGTTGACACAGAAACCTACGAGCAGTACTTC.

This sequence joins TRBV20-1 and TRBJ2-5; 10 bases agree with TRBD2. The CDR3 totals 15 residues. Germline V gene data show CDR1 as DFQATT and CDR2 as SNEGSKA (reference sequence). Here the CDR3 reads CPQNRAGGLRETQYF. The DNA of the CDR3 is TGCCCCCAGAACAGAGCGGGAGGGCTAAGGGAGACCCAGTACTTC.

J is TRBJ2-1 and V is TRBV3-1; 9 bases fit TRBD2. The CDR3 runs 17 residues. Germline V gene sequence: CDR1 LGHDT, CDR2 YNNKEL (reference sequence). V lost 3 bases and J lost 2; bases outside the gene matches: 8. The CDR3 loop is CASSQDGVAGAYNEQFF. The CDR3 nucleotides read TGTGCCAGCAGCCAGGACGGCGTAGCGGGGGCCTACAATGAGCAGTTCTTC.

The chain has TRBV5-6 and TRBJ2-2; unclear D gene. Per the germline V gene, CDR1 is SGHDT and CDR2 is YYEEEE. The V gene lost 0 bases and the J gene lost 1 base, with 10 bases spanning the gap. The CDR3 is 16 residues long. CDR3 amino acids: CASSLETNRNTGELFF. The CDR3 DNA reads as TGTGCCAGCAGCTTGGAAACGAACAGGAACACCGGGGAGCTGTTTTTT.

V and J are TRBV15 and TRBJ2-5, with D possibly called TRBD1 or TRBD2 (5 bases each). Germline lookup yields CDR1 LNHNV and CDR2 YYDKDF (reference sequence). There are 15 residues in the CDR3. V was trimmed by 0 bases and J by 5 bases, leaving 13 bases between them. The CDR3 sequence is CATSRDLVWDETQYF. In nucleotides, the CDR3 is TGTGCCACCAGCAGAGATCTTGTGTGGGACGAGACCCAGTACTTC.

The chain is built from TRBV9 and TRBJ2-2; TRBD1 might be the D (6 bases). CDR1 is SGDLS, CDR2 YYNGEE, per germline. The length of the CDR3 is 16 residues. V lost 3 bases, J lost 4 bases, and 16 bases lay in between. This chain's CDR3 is CASSGQGFRSTGELFF. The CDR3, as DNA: TGTGCCAGCAGCGGGCAGGGGTTTCGTAGCACCGGGGAGCTGTTTTTT.

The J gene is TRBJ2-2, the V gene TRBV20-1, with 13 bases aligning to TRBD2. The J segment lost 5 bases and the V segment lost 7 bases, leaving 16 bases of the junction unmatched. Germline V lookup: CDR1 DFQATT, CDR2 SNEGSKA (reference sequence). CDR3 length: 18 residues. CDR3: CSVSDLLAGGPGTGELFF. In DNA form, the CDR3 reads TGCAGTGTCTCAGATCTACTAGCGGGAGGGCCGGGGACCGGGGAGCTGTTTTTT.

Written as DNA, the CDR3 is TGTGCCAGCAGCTTAGGTGTGGGGGTTCTTACAGATACGCAGTATTTT. It specifies CASSLGVGVLTDTQYF. V and J are TRBV7-3 and TRBJ2-3; D may correspond to TRBD1 or TRBD2 (5 bases each). Germline lookup yields CDR1 SGHTA and CDR2 FQGTGA. V was pared by 2 bases and J by 3 bases, with 15 bases between. The CDR3 contains 16 residues.

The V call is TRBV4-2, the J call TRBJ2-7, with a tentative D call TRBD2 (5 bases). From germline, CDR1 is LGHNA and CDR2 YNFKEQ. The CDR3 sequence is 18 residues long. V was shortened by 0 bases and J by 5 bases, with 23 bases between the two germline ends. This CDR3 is CASSQEAPLRDRSNEQYF. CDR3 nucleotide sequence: TGTGCCAGCAGCCAAGAGGCCCCACTCCGGGATCGAAGTAACGAGCAGTACTTC.

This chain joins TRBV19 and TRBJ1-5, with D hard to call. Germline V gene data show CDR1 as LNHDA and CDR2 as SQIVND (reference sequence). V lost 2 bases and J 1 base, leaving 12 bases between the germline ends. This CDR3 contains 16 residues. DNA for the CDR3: TGTGCCAGTAGTATACATATTTCTGTGAGCAATCAGCCCCAGCATTTT. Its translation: CASSIHISVSNQPQHF.

CDR3 nucleotides: TGCAGCGTTGAGAAAGGGACCTCAGGCTACACCTTC. Translated, it gives CSVEKGTSGYTF. J is TRBJ1-2 and V is TRBV29-1, with a possible D match to TRBD1 (5 bases). Germline V CDR1 and CDR2: SQVTM, ANQGSEA. Trimming stripped 3 bases from V and 8 bases from J, with 13 bases between. The CDR3 loop spans 12 amino acids.

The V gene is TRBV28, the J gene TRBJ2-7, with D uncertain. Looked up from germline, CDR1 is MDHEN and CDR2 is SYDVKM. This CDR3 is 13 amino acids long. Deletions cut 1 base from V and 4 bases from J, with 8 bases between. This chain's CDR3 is CASSLSGRYEQYF. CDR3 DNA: TGTGCCAGCAGTTTATCAGGACGTTACGAGCAGTACTTC.

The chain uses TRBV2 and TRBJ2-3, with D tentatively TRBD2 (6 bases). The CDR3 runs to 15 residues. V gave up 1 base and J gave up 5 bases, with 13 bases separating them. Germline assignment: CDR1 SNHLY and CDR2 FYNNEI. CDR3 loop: CASSEVSGVKDTQYF. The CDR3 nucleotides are TGTGCCAGCAGTGAAGTTTCGGGGGTTAAAGATACGCAGTATTTT. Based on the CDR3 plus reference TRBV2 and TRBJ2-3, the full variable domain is EPEVTQTPSHQVTQMGQEVILRCVPISNHLYFYWYRQILGQKVEFLVSFYNNEISEKSEIFDDQFSVERPDGSNFTLKIRSTKLEDSAMYFCASSEVSGVKDTQYFGPGTRLTVL.

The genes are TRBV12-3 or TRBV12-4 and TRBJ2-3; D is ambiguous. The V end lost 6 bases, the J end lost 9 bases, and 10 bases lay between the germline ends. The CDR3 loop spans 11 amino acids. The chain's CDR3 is CASSPGLTQYF. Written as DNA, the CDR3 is TGTGCCAGCAGCCCCGGATTGACGCAGTATTTT.

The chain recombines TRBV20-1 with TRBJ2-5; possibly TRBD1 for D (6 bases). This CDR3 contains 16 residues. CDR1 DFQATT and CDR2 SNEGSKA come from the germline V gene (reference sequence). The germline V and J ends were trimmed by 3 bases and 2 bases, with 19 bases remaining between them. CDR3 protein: CSARPEDRPEQETQYF. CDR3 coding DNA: TGCAGTGCTAGGCCGGAGGACAGACCCGAACAAGAGACCCAGTACTTC.

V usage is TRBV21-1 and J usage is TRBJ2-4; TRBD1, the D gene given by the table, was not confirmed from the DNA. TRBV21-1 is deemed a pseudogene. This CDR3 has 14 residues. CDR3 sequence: CASSPLAFTDIQYF. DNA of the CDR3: TGTGCCAGCAGCCCCCTGGCGTTCACCGACATTCAGTACTTC.

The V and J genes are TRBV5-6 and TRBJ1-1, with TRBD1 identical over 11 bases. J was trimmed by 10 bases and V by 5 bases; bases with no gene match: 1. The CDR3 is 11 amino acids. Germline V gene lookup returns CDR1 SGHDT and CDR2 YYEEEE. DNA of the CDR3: TGTGCCAGCAGGGACAGGGGGCCAGCTTTCTTT. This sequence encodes CASRDRGPAFF. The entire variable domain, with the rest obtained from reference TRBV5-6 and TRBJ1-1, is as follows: DAGVTQSPTHLIKTRGQQVTLRCSPKSGHDTVSWYQQALGQGPQFIFQYYEEEERQRGNFPDRFSGHQFPNYSSELNVNALLLGDSALYLCASRDRGPAFFGQGTRLTVV.

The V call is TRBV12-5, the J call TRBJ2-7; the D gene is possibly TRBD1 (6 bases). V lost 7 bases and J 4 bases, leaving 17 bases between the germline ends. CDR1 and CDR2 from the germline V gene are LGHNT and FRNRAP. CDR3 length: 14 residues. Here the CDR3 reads CASASLDSSYEQYF. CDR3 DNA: TGTGCTAGTGCCTCTCTGGACAGCTCTTACGAGCAGTACTTC.

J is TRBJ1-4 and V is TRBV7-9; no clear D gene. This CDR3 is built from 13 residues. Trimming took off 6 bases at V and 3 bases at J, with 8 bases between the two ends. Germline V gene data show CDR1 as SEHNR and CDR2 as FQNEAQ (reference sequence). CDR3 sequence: CASSSQANEKLFF. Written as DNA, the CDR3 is TGTGCCAGCAGTTCTCAGGCTAATGAAAAACTGTTTTTT.

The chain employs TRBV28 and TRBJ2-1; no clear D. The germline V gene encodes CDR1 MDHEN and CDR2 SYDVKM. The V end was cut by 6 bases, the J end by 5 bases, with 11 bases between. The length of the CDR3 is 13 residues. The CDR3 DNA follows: TGTGCCAGCAGCCGCGGACGGGACAATGAGCAGTTCTTC. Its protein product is CASSRGRDNEQFF. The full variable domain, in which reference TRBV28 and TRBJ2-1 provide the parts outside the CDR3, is DVKVTQSSRYLVKRTGEKVFLECVQDMDHENMFWYRQDPGLGLRLIYFSYDVKMKEKGDIPEGYSVSREKKERFSLILESASTNQTSMYLCASSRGRDNEQFFGPGTRLTVL.

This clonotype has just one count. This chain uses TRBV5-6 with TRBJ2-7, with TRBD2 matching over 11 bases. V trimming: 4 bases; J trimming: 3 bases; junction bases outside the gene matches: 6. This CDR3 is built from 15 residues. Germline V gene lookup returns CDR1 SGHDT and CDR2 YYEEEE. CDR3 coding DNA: TGTGCCAGCAGCGTAGAACTAGCGGGAGTCTACGAGCAGTACTTC. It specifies CASSVELAGVYEQYF.

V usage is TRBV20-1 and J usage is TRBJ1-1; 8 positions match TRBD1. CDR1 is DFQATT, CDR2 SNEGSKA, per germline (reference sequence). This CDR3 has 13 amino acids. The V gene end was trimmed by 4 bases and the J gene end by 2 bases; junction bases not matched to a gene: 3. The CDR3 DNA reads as TGCAGTGCTAAAGACAGGGGAAACACTGAAGCTTTCTTT. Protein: CSAKDRGNTEAFF.

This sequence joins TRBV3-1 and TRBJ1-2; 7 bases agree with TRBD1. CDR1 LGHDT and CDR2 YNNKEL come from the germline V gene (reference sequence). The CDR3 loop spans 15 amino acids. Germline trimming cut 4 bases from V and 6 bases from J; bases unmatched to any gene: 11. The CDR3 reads CASSPNQGVYDGYTF. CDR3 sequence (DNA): TGTGCCAGCAGCCCCAATCAGGGGGTATACGATGGCTACACCTTC. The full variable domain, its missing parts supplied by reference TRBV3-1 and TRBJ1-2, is DTAVSQTPKYLVTQMGNDKSIKCEQNLGHDTMYWYKQDSKKFLKIMFSYNNKELIINETVPNRFSPKSPDKAHLNLHINSLELGDSAVYFCASSPNQGVYDGYTFGSGTRLTVV.

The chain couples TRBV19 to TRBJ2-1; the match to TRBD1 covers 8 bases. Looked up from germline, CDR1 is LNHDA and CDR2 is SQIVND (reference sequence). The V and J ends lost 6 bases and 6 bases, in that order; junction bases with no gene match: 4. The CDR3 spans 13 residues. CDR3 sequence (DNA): TGTGCCAGTAGGCGGACAGGGCGCAATGAGCAGTTCTTC. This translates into CASRRTGRNEQFF.

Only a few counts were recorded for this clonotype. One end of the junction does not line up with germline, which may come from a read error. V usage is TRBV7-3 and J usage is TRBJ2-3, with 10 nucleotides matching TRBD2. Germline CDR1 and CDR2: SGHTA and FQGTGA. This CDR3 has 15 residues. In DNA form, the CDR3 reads TGTGCCAGCAGTTTAAGCGGGGGGGCCACAGATACGCAGTATTTT. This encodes CASSLSGGATDTQYF. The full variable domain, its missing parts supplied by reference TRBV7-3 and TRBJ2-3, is GAGVSQTPSNKVTEKGKYVELRCDPISGHTALYWYRQSLGQGPEFLIYFQGTGAADDSGLPNDRFFAVRPEGSVSTLKIQRTERGDSAVYLCASSLSGGATDTQYFGPGTRLTVL.